Presented here are 30 T cell receptor beta chains from one specimen sequenced in a study of blood T cell repertoires in COVID-19. Only in-frame clones appear in the TCRdb table, and some are missing; sequencing was by immunoSEQ multiplex PCR. The sample includes 65,000 to 90,000 clones, over 80% seen only once; the top ten take approximately 2.4%. The sample taken for sequencing was peripheral blood. Every receptor here comes from a man aged 80 or over with active or convalescent COVID-19.

The chain joins TRBV23-1 to TRBJ2-1, with 9 bases identical to TRBD1. TRBV23-1 is known as an ORF, though its function is uncertain. V trimming: 5 bases; J trimming: 2 bases; junction bases outside the gene matches: 7. The CDR3 has 16 residues. In nucleotides, the CDR3 is TGCGCCAGCAGTACAATACAGGGGGCGGCCTACAATGAGCAGTTCTTC. Amino acid sequence: CASSTIQGAAYNEQFF.

The chain uses TRBV4-3 and TRBJ2-1; D is perhaps TRBD2 (5 bases). Germline V gene lookup returns CDR1 LGHNA and CDR2 YSLEER. V lost 4 bases to trimming and J lost 6 bases, with 13 bases between them. This CDR3 is built from 14 residues. CDR3 DNA sequence: TGCGCCAGCAGCCTTACTAGGCAGAGCAATGAGCAGTTCTTC. Translation: CASSLTRQSNEQFF.

CDR3 in DNA: TGTGCCTCTAGCGGGACGGTGAACACCGGGGAGCTGTTTTTT. It translates to CASSGTVNTGELFF. The chain uses TRBV6-5 and TRBJ2-2; 9 bases map to TRBD2. Germline loops: CDR1 MNHEY, CDR2 SVGAGI. There are 14 residues in the CDR3. Germline trimming cut 11 bases from V and 1 base from J; bases unmatched to any gene: 5.

The gene calls are TRBV6-2 or TRBV6-3 and TRBJ2-3, with 14 bases lining up with TRBD2. Per the germline V gene, CDR1 is MNHEY and CDR2 is SVGEGT. The CDR3 totals 17 residues. V was clipped by 6 bases and J by 4 bases; unmatched bases: 9. The CDR3 nucleotides read TGTGCCAGCAGCGAAGGGACTAGCGGGAGTAGGTCAGATACGCAGTATTTT. This encodes CASSEGTSGSRSDTQYF.

This chain connects TRBV6-2 or TRBV6-3 to TRBJ2-7, with TRBD1 as a possible D gene (6 bases). Trimming took off 1 base at V and 12 bases at J, with 13 bases between the two ends. Germline CDR1 is MNHEY and CDR2 is SVGEGT. The CDR3 loop spans 12 amino acids. CDR3: CASSYYTGYRYF. CDR3 in DNA: TGTGCCAGCAGTTACTACACAGGGTACAGGTACTTC.

The V gene is TRBV2, the J gene TRBJ2-1; the D gene is possibly TRBD2 (6 bases). The germline V gene encodes CDR1 SNHLY and CDR2 FYNNEI. V was clipped by 2 bases and J by 3 bases, with 14 bases between them. This CDR3 is built from 16 residues. CDR3 nucleotide sequence: TGTGCCAGCAGTGAAAGCGACGGGAGTATCTACAATGAGCAGTTCTTC. Amino acid sequence: CASSESDGSIYNEQFF.

This clone occurred a few times. The chain has TRBV4-3 and TRBJ1-4; 8 bases are a match to TRBD1. The CDR3 runs 17 residues. V lost 1 base and J lost 7; bases outside the gene matches: 11. Per the germline V gene, CDR1 is LGHNA and CDR2 is YSLEER. DNA of the CDR3: TGCGCCAGCAGCCAAGGGACAGGGTATTCGGGAACTGAAAAACTGTTTTTT. It specifies CASSQGTGYSGTEKLFF.

Only a few counts were recorded for this clone. This sequence joins TRBV2 and TRBJ2-7; D is uncertain. CDR1 is SNHLY, CDR2 FYNNEI, per germline. The CDR3 runs 13 residues. The germline V and J ends were trimmed by 3 bases and 3 bases, with 9 bases remaining between them. The CDR3 here is CASSDDMDYEQYF. For the CDR3, the DNA is TGTGCCAGCAGTGACGACATGGACTACGAGCAGTACTTC.

The rearrangement uses TRBV21-1 and TRBJ1-1. TRBV21-1 is an annotated pseudogene. CDR3 size: 14 residues. CDR3 DNA sequence: TGTGCCAGCCAGGAGGGCGGACAGAACACTGAAGCTTTCTTT. Protein product: CASQEGGQNTEAFF.

The chain carries TRBV7-2 and TRBJ2-7, with 11 bases aligning to TRBD2. V shed 5 bases, J shed 3 bases, and the junction held 3 bases outside the gene matches. The length of the CDR3 is 14 residues. The germline V gene has CDR1 SGHTA and CDR2 FQGNSA. Here the CDR3 DNA reads TGTGCCAGCAGCATAACTAGCGGGGGCTACGAGCAGTACTTC. It translates to CASSITSGGYEQYF.

The chain links TRBV18 to TRBJ2-4; 10 nucleotides agree with TRBD1. Per the germline V gene, CDR1 is KGHSH and CDR2 is LQKENI. There are 15 residues in the CDR3. Germline trimming cut 3 bases from V and 8 bases from J; bases unmatched to any gene: 7. The CDR3: CASSPGTGVRDIQYF. The CDR3 DNA is TGTGCCAGCTCACCCGGGACAGGGGTGAGGGACATTCAGTACTTC.

This chain connects TRBV7-9 to TRBJ2-6; D perhaps matches TRBD1 (5 bases). The CDR3 has 16 residues. Germline CDR1 is SEHNR and CDR2 is FQNEAQ (reference sequence). V shed 2 bases and J shed 1 base, with 9 bases lying between them. Here the CDR3 DNA reads TGTGCCAGCAGCTTAACCTCAGGGTCTGGGGCCAACGTCCTGACTTTC. Encoded protein: CASSLTSGSGANVLTF.

This sequence joins TRBV28 and TRBJ1-1; TRBD1 is a possible D gene (5 bases). Germline-derived CDR1 and CDR2 are MDHEN and SYDVKM. The CDR3 has 15 amino acids. Deletions cut 3 bases from V and 5 bases from J, with 16 bases between. DNA of the CDR3: TGTGCCAGCAGTTTGTCCGGGGCTCGGGGGACTGAAGCTTTCTTT. Translating it yields CASSLSGARGTEAFF.

The V and J genes are TRBV9 and TRBJ2-2, with unresolved D. The V and J ends lost 0 bases and 2 bases respectively, with 5 bases between them. In germline, CDR1 is SGDLS, CDR2 YYNGEE. CDR3 size: 14 residues. CDR3 nucleotides: TGTGCCAGCAGCGTAGCTATAAACACCGGGGAGCTGTTTTTT. This gives the protein CASSVAINTGELFF.

V and J are TRBV19 and TRBJ2-7, with TRBD1 matching 7 bases. V was pared by 3 bases and J by 3 bases, with 8 bases of the junction left unmatched. The germline gives CDR1 LNHDA, CDR2 SQIVND (reference sequence). The CDR3 has 15 amino acids. The CDR3 region is CASSIRTGNLYEQYF. The CDR3, as DNA: TGTGCCAGTAGTATCCGGACAGGCAATCTCTACGAGCAGTACTTC.

This chain's CDR3 is CAISEGLGPNEKLFF. The DNA of the CDR3 is TGTGCCATCAGTGAAGGTTTGGGGCCGAATGAAAAACTGTTTTTT. The genes are TRBV10-3 and TRBJ1-4; weak D call: TRBD1 (5 bases). The CDR3 runs to 15 residues. From germline, CDR1 is ENHRY and CDR2 SYGVKD. V lost 3 bases and J lost 5, with 13 bases in between.

V and J are TRBV24-1 and TRBJ2-3; 9 bases map to TRBD2. V shed 7 bases, J shed 1 base, and the junction held 5 bases outside the gene matches. The CDR3 contains 15 residues. Germline CDR1 reads KGHDR; CDR2 reads SFDVKD. The CDR3 nucleotides read TGTGCCACCAGCCCTAGCGGGGACGGCACAGATACGCAGTATTTT. Residues: CATSPSGDGTDTQYF.

V gene TRBV7-9 combines with J gene TRBJ2-5; TRBD2 matches at 9 bases. This CDR3 region has 17 residues. Germline V gives CDR1 SEHNR, CDR2 FQNEAQ (reference sequence). Losses at the gene ends were 4 bases for V and 2 bases for J; bases not matched to a gene: 11. CDR3 coding DNA: TGTGCCAGCAGCTGGAGTTTTCTAGCGGGGTTACAAGAGACCCAGTACTTC. Protein product: CASSWSFLAGLQETQYF.

The chain couples TRBV12-3 or TRBV12-4 to TRBJ2-2; D remains ambiguous. The CDR3 is 13 amino acids. V was shortened by 4 bases and J by 8 bases, with 11 bases between the two germline ends. CDR3 protein: CASSSTQRGELFF. CDR3 nucleotide sequence: TGTGCCAGCAGTTCAACCCAGAGGGGGGAGCTGTTTTTT.

The genes are TRBV11-3 and TRBJ2-3; the D gene is possibly TRBD1 (7 bases). V was clipped by 5 bases and J by 0 bases, with 15 bases between them. The CDR3 spans 16 residues. The germline V gene has CDR1 SGHNT and CDR2 YENEEA. CDR3 loop: CASSPRGRGSTDTQYF. In nucleotides, the CDR3 is TGTGCCAGCAGCCCAAGGGGGCGGGGAAGCACAGATACGCAGTATTTT.

The chain joins TRBV19 to TRBJ2-4; perhaps TRBD1 as D (5 bases). The CDR3 runs 15 residues. The ends were cut back, 0 bases at V and 6 bases at J, with 12 bases in the middle. Germline CDR1 reads LNHDA; CDR2 reads SQIVND (reference sequence). CDR3 sequence reads: CASSIDRGSGNIQYF. CDR3 coding DNA: TGTGCCAGTAGTATAGATAGGGGTTCCGGAAACATTCAGTACTTC.

The V gene is TRBV19, the J gene TRBJ1-5; no definite D call. The CDR3 spans 15 residues. The V and J ends lost 5 bases and 7 bases respectively, with 18 bases between them. Germline values: CDR1 LNHDA, CDR2 SQIVND (reference sequence). The CDR3 bases are TGTGCCAGTAGTCCCCAAGGCGGGGTGAACCAGCCCCAGCATTTT. Translating it yields CASSPQGGVNQPQHF.

The V and J genes are TRBV10-3 and TRBJ1-1; no clear D. The CDR3 totals 15 residues. The V gene's germline CDR1 is ENHRY and CDR2 SYGVKD. With 0 bases removed from V and 4 bases from J, the gap between germline ends came to 12 bases. The CDR3 DNA is TGTGCCATCAGTGAGTCCGGGAAGGGTAGCACTGAAGCTTTCTTT. This encodes CAISESGKGSTEAFF.

The chain joins TRBV7-8 to TRBJ2-3; 7 bases fit TRBD1. This CDR3 has 19 residues. Germline V gene data show CDR1 as SGHVS and CDR2 as FQNEAQ. Unmatched junction bases numbered 13, after V lost 1 base and J lost 0 bases. The CDR3 sequence is CASSLVPNTGQTSTDTQYF. The CDR3 DNA follows: TGTGCCAGCAGCTTAGTCCCAAATACGGGACAGACTAGCACAGATACGCAGTATTTT. Drawing the rest from reference TRBV7-8 and TRBJ2-3, the complete variable domain is GAGVSQSPRYKVAKRGQDVALRCDPISGHVSLFWYQQALGQGPEFLTYFQNEAQLDKSGLPSDRFFAERPEGSVSTLKIQRTQQEDSAVYLCASSLVPNTGQTSTDTQYFGPGTRLTVL.

The genes are TRBV11-2 and TRBJ2-7, with a possible D match to TRBD2 (6 bases). Germline-derived CDR1 and CDR2 are SGHAT and FQNNGV. The V and J ends lost 2 bases and 0 bases respectively, with 14 bases between them. The CDR3 runs to 16 residues. Here the CDR3 DNA reads TGTGCCAGCAGCTTATTGCGGGGCAGAACCTCCTACGAGCAGTACTTC. Translated: CASSLLRGRTSYEQYF.

The chain links TRBV25-1 to TRBJ2-2, with 10 bases lining up with TRBD2. Losses at the gene ends were 10 bases for V and 6 bases for J; bases not matched to a gene: 5. Germline V gene data show CDR1 as MGHDK and CDR2 as SYGVNS. This CDR3 is 13 amino acids long. CDR3 protein: CATRTSGPGELFF. The CDR3 nucleotides are TGTGCCACCCGGACTAGCGGTCCCGGGGAGCTGTTTTTT.

The rearrangement joins TRBV7-9 to TRBJ1-4; D unclear. The CDR3 loop spans 15 amino acids. Germline assignment: CDR1 SEHNR and CDR2 FQNEAQ (reference sequence). Trimming cost V 0 bases and J 8 bases, with 13 bases left between them. The CDR3 sequence: CASSLAGRVWEKLFF. In DNA form, the CDR3 reads TGTGCCAGCAGCTTAGCAGGGAGGGTCTGGGAAAAACTGTTTTTT.

The rearrangement links TRBV27 to TRBJ2-1; D is unresolved. The V gene lost 2 bases and the J gene lost 6 bases, with 8 bases spanning the gap. Germline V lookup: CDR1 MNHEY, CDR2 SMNVEV (reference sequence). This CDR3 region has 13 residues. CDR3 coding DNA: TGTGCCAGCAGTTTAGGCAGTCCCAATGAGCAGTTCTTC. Its protein product is CASSLGSPNEQFF.

This clone has a single count. J is TRBJ2-1 and V is TRBV20-1; 9 positions match TRBD2. The CDR3 sequence is 15 residues long. The junction had 5 bases not matched to a gene; V was cut back by 3 bases and J by 2 bases. Per germline, CDR1 DFQATT and CDR2 SNEGSKA (reference sequence). CDR3 residues: CSASRLAAPYNEQFF. Here the CDR3 DNA reads TGCAGTGCTAGTAGACTAGCGGCACCCTACAATGAGCAGTTCTTC.

The rearrangement uses TRBV5-1 and TRBJ1-4; 10 bases align to TRBD1. The ends lost 1 base at V and 7 bases at J; junction bases unmatched: 7. This CDR3 spans 16 amino acids. Germline assignment: CDR1 SGHRS and CDR2 YFSETQ. The CDR3 loop reads CASSLSPTGGTEKLFF. DNA for the CDR3: TGCGCCAGCAGCTTGTCCCCGACAGGGGGCACTGAAAAACTGTTTTTT.